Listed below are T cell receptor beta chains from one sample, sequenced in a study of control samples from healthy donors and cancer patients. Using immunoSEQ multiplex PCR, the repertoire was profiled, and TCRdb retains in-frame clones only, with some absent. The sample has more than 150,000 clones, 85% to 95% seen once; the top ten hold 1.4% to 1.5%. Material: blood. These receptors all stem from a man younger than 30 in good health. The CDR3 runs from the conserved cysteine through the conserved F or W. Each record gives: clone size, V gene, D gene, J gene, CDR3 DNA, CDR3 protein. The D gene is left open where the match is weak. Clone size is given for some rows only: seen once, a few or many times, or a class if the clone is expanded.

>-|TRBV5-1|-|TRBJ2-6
TGCGCCAGCAGCCTATCCACGGTTGGCTCTGGGGCCAACGTCCTGACTTTC
CASSLSTVGSGANVLTF
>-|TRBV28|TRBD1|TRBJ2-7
TGTGCCAGCAGCCTCGACAGGGACTACGAGCAGTACTTC
CASSLDRDYEQYF
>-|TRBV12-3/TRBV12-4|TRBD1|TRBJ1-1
TGTGCCAGCAGCTTGACAGGGAGCACTGAAGCTTTCTTT
CASSLTGSTEAFF
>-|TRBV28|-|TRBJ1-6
TGTGCCAGCAGTCTCACCTGGGGGGGGCTGGGTTCTAGCTCCTATAATTCACCCCTCCACTTT
CASSLTWGGLGSSSYNSPLHF
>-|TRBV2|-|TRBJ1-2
TGTGCCAGCAGTAAGAGAAGGGACTATGGCTACACCTTC
CASSKRRDYGYTF
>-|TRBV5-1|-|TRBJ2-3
TGCGCCAGCAGCCAGGGACGCTCAACCACAGATACGCAGTATTTT
CASSQGRSTTDTQYF
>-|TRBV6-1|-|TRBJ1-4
TGTGCCAGCAGTGAAGCCGGGAGGACTAATGAAAAACTGTTTTTT
CASSEAGRTNEKLFF
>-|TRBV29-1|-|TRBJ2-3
TGCAGCGTTGCTCGCACAGATACGCAGTATTTT
CSVARTDTQYF
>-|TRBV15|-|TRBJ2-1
TGTGCCACCAGCAGTCCTAGGGGCCTCTCGTACAATGAGCAGTTCTTC
CATSSPRGLSYNEQFF
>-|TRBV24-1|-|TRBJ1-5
TGTGCCACCAGTGGAGTCCCAGGGGACAATCAGCCCCAGCATTTT
CATSGVPGDNQPQHF
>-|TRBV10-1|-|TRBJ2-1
TGCGCCAGCAGTGAGTCGGCAATGGGGCCTAATGAGCAGTTCTTC
CASSESAMGPNEQFF
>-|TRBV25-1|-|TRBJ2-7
TGTGCCAGCCAAGCCCGGGTCTCCTACGAGCAGTACTTC
CASQARVSYEQYF
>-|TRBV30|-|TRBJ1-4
TGTGCCTGGCGGTCCCCGTCGGGGGCCAGGGAAAAACTGTTTTTT
CAWRSPSGAREKLFF
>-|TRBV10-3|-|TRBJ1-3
TGTGCCATCAGTGAGTCGACGAGCTCTGGAAACACCATATATTTT
CAISESTSSGNTIYF
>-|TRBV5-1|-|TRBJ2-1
TGCGCCAGCAGCTTGAATCGTCGGCAGGGCACTCTCTACAATGAGCAGTTCTTC
CASSLNRRQGTLYNEQFF
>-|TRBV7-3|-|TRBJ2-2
TGTGCCAGCAGCTCCCCAGGAGCCGGGGAGCTGTTTTTT
CASSSPGAGELFF
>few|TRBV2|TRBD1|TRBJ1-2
TGTGCCAGCAGTGAATGGCAGGGGGCGAGTGCCTACACCTTC
CASSEWQGASAYTF
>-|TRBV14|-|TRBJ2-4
TGTGCCAGCAGCCCGGGACTCTCCCCGAAGGTAAACATTCAGTACTTC
CASSPGLSPKVNIQYF
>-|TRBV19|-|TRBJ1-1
TGTGCCAGTAGTATAGTATGGACAGCCACCAACACTGAAGCTTTCTTT
CASSIVWTATNTEAFF
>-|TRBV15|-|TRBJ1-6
TGTGCCACCAGCAGGGAGCAGGGGCTAGGTTCACCCCTCCACTTT
CATSREQGLGSPLHF
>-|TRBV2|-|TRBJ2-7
TGTGCCAGCAGTGTTCACAGGGAAATGTATTACGAGCAGTACTTC
CASSVHREMYYEQYF
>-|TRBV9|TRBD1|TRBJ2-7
TGTGCCAGCAGCTTTCGACAGGGGGGATACGAGCAGTACTTC
CASSFRQGGYEQYF
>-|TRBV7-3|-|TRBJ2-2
TGTGCCAGCAGCCCGTCGGGCCCGAACACCGGGGAGCTGTTTTTT
CASSPSGPNTGELFF
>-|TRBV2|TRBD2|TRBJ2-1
TGTGCCAGCAGTGACACGGGGGGGCCGGGCGAGCAGTTCTTC
CASSDTGGPGEQFF
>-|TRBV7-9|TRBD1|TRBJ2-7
TGTGCCAGCAGCCAAAGACAGGGGGTCTACGAGCAGTACTTC
CASSQRQGVYEQYF
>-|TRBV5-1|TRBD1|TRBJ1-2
TGCGCCAGCAGCTTAAACCGGGACAGGGGCCAAAGAAACACCTTC
CASSLNRDRGQRNTF
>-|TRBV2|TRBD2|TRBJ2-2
TGTGCCAGCAAGGGAGGGACGAACACCGGGGAGCTGTTTTTT
CASKGGTNTGELFF
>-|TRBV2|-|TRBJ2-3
TGTGCCAGCAGCCCAAAAGATACGCAGTATTTT
CASSPKDTQYF
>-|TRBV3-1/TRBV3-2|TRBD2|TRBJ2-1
TGTGCCAGCAGCCAAGATTCTAGCGGGGGCTACAATGAGCAGTTCTTC
CASSQDSSGGYNEQFF
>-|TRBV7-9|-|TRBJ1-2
TGTGCCAGCAGCTCATCCGGGGTTAACTATGGCTACACCTTC
CASSSSGVNYGYTF
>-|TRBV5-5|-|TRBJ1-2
TGTGCCAGCAGCGCGGGACCTACTATCTATGGCTACACCTTC
CASSAGPTIYGYTF
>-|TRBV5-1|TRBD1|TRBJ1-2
TGCGCCAGCAGCTCCCTGGACAGGGGGCGTAATGGCTACACCTTC
CASSSLDRGRNGYTF
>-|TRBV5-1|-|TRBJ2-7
TGCGCCAGCAGCTTGGACCACGAGCAGTACTTC
CASSLDHEQYF
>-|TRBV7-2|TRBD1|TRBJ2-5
TGTGCCAGCAGCTTAGTGGGACAGGGATCTATAGCAGAGACCCAGTACTTC
CASSLVGQGSIAETQYF
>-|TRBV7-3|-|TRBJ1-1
TGTGCCAGCAGCTCAACAACAGGTTCGTCTGAAGCTTTCTTT
CASSSTTGSSEAFF
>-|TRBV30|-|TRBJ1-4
TGTGCCTGGAGTGCACAGGGCGAAAAACTGTTTTTT
CAWSAQGEKLFF
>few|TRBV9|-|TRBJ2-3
TGTGCCAGCAGCTCGAACGCACAGGGAATTTCAGATACGCAGTATTTT
CASSSNAQGISDTQYF
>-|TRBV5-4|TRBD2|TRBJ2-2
TGTGCCAGCACCCCGACTAGCGGGGGCCCCACCGGGGAGCTGTTTTTT
CASTPTSGGPTGELFF
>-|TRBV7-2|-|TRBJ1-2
TGTGCCAGCTCGTTCTCCAGGGCTAACTATGGCTACACCTTC
CASSFSRANYGYTF
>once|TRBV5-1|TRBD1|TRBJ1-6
TGCGCCAGCAGCCTCGGACAGGGGGCATGGACTCATAATTCACCCCTCCACTTT
CASSLGQGAWTHNSPLHF
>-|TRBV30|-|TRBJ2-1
TGTGCCTGGAGTGGCTTTTACTACAATGAGCAGTTCTTC
CAWSGFYYNEQFF
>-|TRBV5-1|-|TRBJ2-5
TGCGCCAGCAGCCCGGACCAGGACAGCCTCGGGAGAGAGACCCAGTACTTC
CASSPDQDSLGRETQYF
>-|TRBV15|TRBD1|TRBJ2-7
TGTGCCACCAGCAGCCCAACCGGCCGGACAGGGATCCACGAGCAGTACTTC
CATSSPTGRTGIHEQYF
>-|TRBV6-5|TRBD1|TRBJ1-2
TGTGCCAGCAGCCCACAGGGGGGCGGTGGCTACACCTTC
CASSPQGGGGYTF
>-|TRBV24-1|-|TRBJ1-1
TGTGCCACCACCGAAGAAGGGTCGAGGAGTTGGGCTTTCTTT
CATTEEGSRSWAFF